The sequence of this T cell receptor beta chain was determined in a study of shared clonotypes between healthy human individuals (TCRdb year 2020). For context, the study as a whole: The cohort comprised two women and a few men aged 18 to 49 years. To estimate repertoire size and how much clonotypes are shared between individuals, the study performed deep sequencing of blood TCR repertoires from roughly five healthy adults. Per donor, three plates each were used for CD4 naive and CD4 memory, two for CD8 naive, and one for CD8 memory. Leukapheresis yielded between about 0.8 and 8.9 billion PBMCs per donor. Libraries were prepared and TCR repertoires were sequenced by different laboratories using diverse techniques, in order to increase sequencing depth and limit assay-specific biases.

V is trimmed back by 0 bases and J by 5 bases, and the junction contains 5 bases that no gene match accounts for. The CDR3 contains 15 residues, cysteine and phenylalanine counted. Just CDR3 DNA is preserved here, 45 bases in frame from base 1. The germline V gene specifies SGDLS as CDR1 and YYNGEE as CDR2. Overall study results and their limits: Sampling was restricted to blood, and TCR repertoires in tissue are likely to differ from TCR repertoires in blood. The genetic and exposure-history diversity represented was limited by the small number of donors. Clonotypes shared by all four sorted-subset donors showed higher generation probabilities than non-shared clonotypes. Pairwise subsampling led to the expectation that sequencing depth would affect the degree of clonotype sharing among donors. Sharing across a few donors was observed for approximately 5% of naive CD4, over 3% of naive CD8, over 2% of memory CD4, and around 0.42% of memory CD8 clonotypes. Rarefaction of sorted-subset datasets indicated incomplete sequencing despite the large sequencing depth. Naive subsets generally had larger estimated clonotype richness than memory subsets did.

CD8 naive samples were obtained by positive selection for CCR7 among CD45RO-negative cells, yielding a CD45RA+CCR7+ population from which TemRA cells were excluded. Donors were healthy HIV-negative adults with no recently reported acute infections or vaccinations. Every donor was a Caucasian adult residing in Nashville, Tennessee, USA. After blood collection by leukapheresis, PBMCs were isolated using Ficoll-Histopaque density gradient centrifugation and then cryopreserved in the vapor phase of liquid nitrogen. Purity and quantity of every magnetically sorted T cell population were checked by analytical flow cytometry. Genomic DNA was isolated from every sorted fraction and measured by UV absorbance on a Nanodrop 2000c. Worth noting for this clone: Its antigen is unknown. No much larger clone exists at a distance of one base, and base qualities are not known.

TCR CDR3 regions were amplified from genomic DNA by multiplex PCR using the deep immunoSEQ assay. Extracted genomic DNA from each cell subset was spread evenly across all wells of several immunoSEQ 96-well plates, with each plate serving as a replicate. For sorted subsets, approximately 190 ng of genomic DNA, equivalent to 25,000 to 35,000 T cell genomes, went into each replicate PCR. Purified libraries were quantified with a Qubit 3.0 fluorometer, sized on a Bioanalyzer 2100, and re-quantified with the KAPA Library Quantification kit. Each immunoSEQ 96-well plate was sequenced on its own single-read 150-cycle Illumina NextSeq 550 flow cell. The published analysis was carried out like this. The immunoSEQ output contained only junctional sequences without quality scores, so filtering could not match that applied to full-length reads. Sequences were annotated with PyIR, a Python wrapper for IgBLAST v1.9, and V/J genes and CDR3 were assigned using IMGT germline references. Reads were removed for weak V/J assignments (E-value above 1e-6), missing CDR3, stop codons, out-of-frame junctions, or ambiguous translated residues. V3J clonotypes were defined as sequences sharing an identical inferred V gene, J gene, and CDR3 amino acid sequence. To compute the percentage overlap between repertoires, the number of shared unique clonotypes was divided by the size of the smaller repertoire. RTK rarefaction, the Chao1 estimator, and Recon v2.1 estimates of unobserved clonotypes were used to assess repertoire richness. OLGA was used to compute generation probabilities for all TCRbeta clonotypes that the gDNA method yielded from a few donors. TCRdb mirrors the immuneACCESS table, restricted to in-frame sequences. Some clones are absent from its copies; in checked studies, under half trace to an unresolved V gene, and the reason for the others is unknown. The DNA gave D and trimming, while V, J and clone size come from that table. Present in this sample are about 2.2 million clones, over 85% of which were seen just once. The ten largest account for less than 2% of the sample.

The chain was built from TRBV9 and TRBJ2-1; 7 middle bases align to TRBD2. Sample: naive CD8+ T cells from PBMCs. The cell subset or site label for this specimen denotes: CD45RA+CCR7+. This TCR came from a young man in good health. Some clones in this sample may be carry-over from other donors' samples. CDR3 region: CASSVESAGNNEQFF. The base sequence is TGTGCCAGCAGCGTAGAGTCAGCGGGGAACAATGAGCAGTTCTTC.